These T cell receptor beta chains were read from a single sample in a study. Via MiXCR, TCRdb re-called the 5' RACE reads, giving one row per CDR3 protein. The data show about 7,200 distinct CDR3 sequences, with 35% to 45% seen just once and about 4.5% held by the top ten. Sample: memory CD4+ T cells sorted from blood. The receptors here all came from a female donor with breast cancer. The CDR3 runs from the conserved cysteine through the conserved F or W. The D gene is left open where the match is weak. The size entry is marked missing in some rows and otherwise reads once, few, many or a size class.

TRBV6-5	TRBJ2-3	NA	NA	TGTGCCAGCAGTCCCCCACCAGATACGCAGTATTTT	CASSPPPDTQYF
TRBV6-2/TRBV6-3	TRBJ2-3	NA	NA	TGTGCCAGCAGTTACTCGACCAGCACAGATACGCAGTATTTT	CASSYSTSTDTQYF
TRBV27	TRBJ2-3	NA	NA	TGTGCCAGCAGTTCTCCCCTCCCCGGGACTGGCAGCACAGATACGCAGTATTTT	CASSSPLPGTGSTDTQYF
TRBV7-8	TRBJ2-1	NA	NA	TGTGCCAGCAGCTTAAGGGGAAGGGAGCAGTTCTTC	CASSLRGREQFF
TRBV6-5	TRBJ1-1	large	TRBD1	TGTGCCAGCAGTTGGACAGGGGGAAACACTGAAGCTTTCTTT	CASSWTGGNTEAFF
TRBV19	TRBJ2-3	NA	NA	TGTGCCAGTAGTCCTACTGAGGCAGATACGCAGTATTTT	CASSPTEADTQYF
TRBV2	TRBJ1-4	few	NA	TGTGCCAGCAGTGATGGGGGCGCGGCTAATGAAAAACTGTTTTTT	CASSDGGAANEKLFF
TRBV7-2	TRBJ2-7	NA	NA	TGTGCCAGCAGCTTAGCATCCTTCTCCTACGAGCAGTACTTC	CASSLASFSYEQYF
TRBV24-1	TRBJ2-7	medium-sized	NA	TGTGCCACCAGCTCCGGGACCTTAAACTACGAGCAGTACTTC	CATSSGTLNYEQYF
TRBV10-3	TRBJ1-1	few	TRBD1	TGTGCCACACAGGGGGCGCGGGGGAACACTGAAGCTTTCTTT	CATQGARGNTEAFF
TRBV6-6	TRBJ1-5	NA	NA	TGTGCCAACAGTTACTCGGCCTATCAGCCCCAGCATTTT	CANSYSAYQPQHF
TRBV29-1	TRBJ1-5	NA	NA	TGCAGCGTTCAACAGGGACCGCGTCAGCCCCAGCATTTT	CSVQQGPRQPQHF
TRBV9	TRBJ1-1	NA	NA	TGTGCCAGCAGCGTAGCTTCGAACACTGAAGCTTTCTTT	CASSVASNTEAFF
TRBV28	TRBJ1-4	NA	NA	TGTGCCAGCAGTTTGTGGGGCCGGATCGAAAAACTGTTTTTT	CASSLWGRIEKLFF
TRBV2	TRBJ2-7	NA	NA	TGTGCCAGCACCCGGAATGGGGACGAGCAGTACTTC	CASTRNGDEQYF
TRBV2	TRBJ2-5	medium-sized	TRBD2	TGTGCCAGCAGCGAGATCACCGGGAGGCAGTACTTC	CASSEITGRQYF
TRBV29-1	TRBJ2-7	NA	TRBD1	TGCAGCGTTATGACAGGGGTCGAGCAGTACTTC	CSVMTGVEQYF
TRBV3-1	TRBJ2-4	medium-sized	NA	TGTGCCAGCAGCCAGGCGAGGGGCATTCAGTACTTC	CASSQARGIQYF
TRBV25-1	TRBJ2-5	NA	TRBD1	TGTGCCAGCAGTGTAGGGACAGGGGCCGACACCTTGAAGACCCAGTACTTC	CASSVGTGADTLKTQYF
TRBV28	TRBJ2-7	NA	NA	TGTGCCAGCAGCCCCGGACTAGACAGGGCCGAGCAGTACTTC	CASSPGLDRAEQYF
TRBV20-1	TRBJ2-3	NA	TRBD2	TGCAGTGCTAGAGTGCTAGCGGGGATCTCAGATACGCAGTATTTT	CSARVLAGISDTQYF
TRBV11-2	TRBJ2-5	NA	TRBD1	TGTGCCAGCAGCTTAGATCCCCCCACAGGGGGCGAAGAGATCCAGTACTTC	CASSLDPPTGGEEIQYF
TRBV4-1	TRBJ2-5	few	NA	TGCGCCAGCAGCCATCGCCCAGGGGGCGCAAGGGGCGGGAGGGCTGGAGAGACCCAGTACTTC	CASSHRPGGARGGRAGETQYF
TRBV20-1	TRBJ1-5	NA	NA	TGCAGTGCTAGAGCCCCGACGGGGAATCAGCCCCAGCATTTT	CSARAPTGNQPQHF
TRBV11-1	TRBJ2-3	NA	NA	TGTGCCAGCAGCTTATATTCGGATACGCAGTATTTT	CASSLYSDTQYF
TRBV20-1	TRBJ2-7	NA	TRBD2	TGCAGTGCTAGAGATCCGGGAGGGCCCTACGAGCAGTACTTC	CSARDPGGPYEQYF
TRBV6-5	TRBJ2-4	NA	TRBD1	TGTGCCAGCATTCCCCTATGGACAGGGGGCGATCCCTACAAAAACATTCAGTACTTC	CASIPLWTGGDPYKNIQYF
TRBV5-4	TRBJ2-6	NA	NA	TGTGCCAGCAGCCCCAGGGGCTCTGGGGCCAACGTCCTGACTTTC	CASSPRGSGANVLTF
TRBV12-3/TRBV12-4	TRBJ1-6	NA	NA	TGTGCCAGCAGTTCGGGCCGTCACGCCGCGGGAGGGGGACCTCCACCCCTCCACTTT	CASSSGRHAAGGGPPPLHF
TRBV7-2	TRBJ2-1	NA	NA	TGTGCCAGCAGCTACGCGGGGTTAAGTGGGAATGAGCAGTTCTTC	CASSYAGLSGNEQFF
TRBV9	TRBJ1-2	medium-sized	TRBD1	TGTGCCAGCAGCCCCGGGGGCGCGGGACAGGGGGACTATGGCTACACCTTC	CASSPGGAGQGDYGYTF
TRBV4-3	TRBJ2-7	large	NA	TGCGCCAGCAGCCAAGAAAGTGTAGGAGAAACGACGAGATTCTACGAGCAGTACTTC	CASSQESVGETTRFYEQYF
TRBV30	TRBJ2-7	few	NA	TGTGCCGCGGCGGGGTCCTACGAGCAGTACTTC	CAAAGSYEQYF
TRBV29-1	TRBJ2-2	NA	NA	TGCAGCGTTGAAGATATGGGGGGCACCGGGGAGCTGTTTTTT	CSVEDMGGTGELFF
TRBV1	TRBJ2-7	once	NA	TGCACCAGCAGCCACCGCACATGCCACGAGCAGTACTTC	CTSSHRTCHEQYF
TRBV4-3	TRBJ2-7	once	NA	TGCGCCAGTAGCCAAGATACCCCTGGTGACGAGCAGTACTTC	CASSQDTPGDEQYF
TRBV6-5	TRBJ1-5	NA	NA	TGTGCCAGCAGCCCGGAGGTTGGCAATCAGCCCCAGCAGTTT	CASSPEVGNQPQQF
TRBV30	TRBJ2-1	NA	NA	TGTGCCTGGAGGCCCCGGAGAGGACCTTACAATGAGCAGTTCTTC	CAWRPRRGPYNEQFF
TRBV28	TRBJ1-2	few	NA	TGTGCCAGCACTCAAATCGTCTTGGGAATCTACACCTTC	CASTQIVLGIYTF
TRBV30	TRBJ1-2	NA	TRBD1	TGTGCCTGGGGGACAGGGCCGGGCGGCTACACCTTC	CAWGTGPGGYTF
TRBV20-1	TRBJ1-2	once	TRBD1	TGCAGTGCTAGGGGACAGCGAATCTATGGCTACACCTTC	CSARGQRIYGYTF
TRBV20-1	TRBJ2-1	few	TRBD2	TGCAGTGCTCCCTCCTTGACTAGCGGGGAGTACAATGAGCAGTTCTTC	CSAPSLTSGEYNEQFF
TRBV4-2	TRBJ2-7	NA	TRBD2	TGTGCCAGCAGCCAAGATCAGGGTAGCGGGAGCTACGAGCAGTACTTC	CASSQDQGSGSYEQYF
TRBV9	TRBJ2-5	NA	TRBD2	TGTGCCAGCAGCCCGCTGGGGACTAGCGATTTTGCGACCCAGTACTTC	CASSPLGTSDFATQYF
TRBV7-2	TRBJ2-7	NA	NA	TGTGCCAGCAGCTCCCGTACCTACGAGCAGTACTTC	CASSSRTYEQYF
TRBV29-1	TRBJ2-5	NA	NA	TGCAGCGTTCCCGGACCAGGGGAGACCCAGTACTTC	CSVPGPGETQYF